These 6 T cell receptor beta chains were sequenced from one sample in a study of blood T cell repertoires in COVID-19. Produced via immunoSEQ multiplex PCR; TCRdb's table is partial and in-frame only. The table lists approximately 72,000 clones, approximately 88% of them singletons. The sequencing sample was made of peripheral blood. The receptor source for this set is a man over 45 with acute or convalescent COVID-19.

The chain uses TRBV28 and TRBJ2-1; 9 nucleotides line up with TRBD1. Per the germline V gene, CDR1 is MDHEN and CDR2 is SYDVKM. This CDR3 is built from 15 residues. The trim removed 5 bases at V and 3 bases at J, leaving 5 bases unmatched. The CDR3 DNA follows: TGTGCCAGCAGTCCGGGGGACAGGGACTACAATGAGCAGTTCTTC. It is translated as CASSPGDRDYNEQFF.

The rearrangement uses TRBV11-2 and TRBJ1-6; 7 bases match TRBD1. The germline CDR1 and CDR2 sequences are SGHAT and FQNNGV. Trimming removed 5 bases from V and 9 bases from J; junction bases left unmatched: 10. CDR3 length: 15 residues. CDR3 nucleotide sequence: TGTGCCAGCAGCCCCCCGGACAGGCTCGGTTCACCCCTCCACTTT. This codes for CASSPPDRLGSPLHF. Based on the CDR3 plus reference TRBV11-2 and TRBJ1-6, the full variable domain is EAGVAQSPRYKIIEKRQSVAFWCNPISGHATLYWYQQILGQGPKLLIQFQNNGVVDDSQLPKDRFSAERLKGVDSTLKIQPAKLEDSAVYLCASSPPDRLGSPLHFGNGTRLTVT.

The chain combines TRBV18 with TRBJ1-1; 7 positions match TRBD1. V dropped 5 bases and J dropped 2; count of bases not matched to a gene: 17. Germline V gene lookup returns CDR1 KGHSH and CDR2 LQKENI. CDR3 length equals 18 residues. CDR3 sequence: CASSSRTLSGTANTEAFF. The DNA of the CDR3 is TGTGCCAGCTCATCTCGGACACTTTCCGGGACAGCCAACACTGAAGCTTTCTTT. Looking up the rest from reference TRBV18 and TRBJ1-1 gives the full variable domain: NAGVMQNPRHLVRRRGQEARLRCSPMKGHSHVYWYRQLPEEGLKFMVYLQKENIIDESGMPKERFSAEFPKEGPSILRIQQVVRGDSAAYFCASSSRTLSGTANTEAFFGQGTRLTVV.

The chain has TRBV7-9 and TRBJ1-1; D possibly corresponds to TRBD1 (6 bases). This CDR3 contains 12 residues. Germline V CDR1 and CDR2: SEHNR, FQNEAQ (reference sequence). The germline V and J ends were trimmed by 5 bases and 7 bases, with 11 bases remaining between them. CDR3 nucleotides: TGTGCCAGCAGCCGTACAGGGATTGAAGCTTTCTTT. As protein: CASSRTGIEAFF.

The J gene is TRBJ2-4, the V gene TRBV11-2; D gene ambiguous. The V gene lost 1 base and the J gene lost 1 base, with 8 bases spanning the gap. The CDR3 spans 15 residues. Looked up from germline, CDR1 is SGHAT and CDR2 is FQNNGV. In DNA form, the CDR3 reads TGTGCCAGCAGCTTAGGTGGCAGGGCCAAAAACATTCAGTACTTC. This encodes CASSLGGRAKNIQYF.

The chain couples TRBV19 to TRBJ2-1; 11 bases are a match to TRBD2. The germline V gene encodes CDR1 LNHDA and CDR2 SQIVND (reference sequence). The CDR3 has 15 amino acids. V shed 5 bases and J 8 bases; nucleotides not matched to a gene: 8. The CDR3 here is CASSVLAGGPDEQFF. The CDR3 DNA reads as TGTGCCAGTAGTGTCCTAGCGGGGGGTCCCGATGAGCAGTTCTTC.